Included here is one T cell receptor beta chain sequence, with context. The record originates from a study of blood T cells in healthy people across ages. The use of a sample-barcoded 5' primer and a J-beta primer mix characterized a second PCR of 7 to 11 cycles. Via MiXCR, TCRdb re-called the 5' RACE reads, giving one row per CDR3 protein. Of 1.5 million to 2 million distinct CDR3 sequences in the sample, approximately 30% are singletons; the top ten hold 7.7%. This CDR3 contains 14 residues. The germline gives CDR1 MNHEY, CDR2 SVGEGT. Trimming shortened V by 4 bases and J by 7 bases, and 13 bases separated the two germline ends.

This receptor was obtained from a woman under 40 in good health. Input material: blood. The chain joins TRBV6-2 or TRBV6-3 to TRBJ2-2; perhaps TRBD1 as D (5 bases). The CDR3 reads CASSFERGIGELFF. The CDR3 DNA reads TGTGCCAGCAGTTTTGAAAGGGGCATCGGGGAGCTGTTTTTT.